These T cell receptor beta chains were read from a single sample in a study of T cell repertoires in cytomegalovirus infection. TCRdb reanalysed the reads using MiXCR and keeps one entry per CDR3 protein. The sample includes about 570,000 distinct CDR3 sequences, almost 40% of them seen just once. These receptors are not linked to any known antigen. The specimen comprised cultured PBMCs, sampled from culture after CMV antigen stimulation. The receptors shown here come from a human donor in good health (CMV status not recorded). Some clones in this sample may be carry-over from other donors' samples. Each CDR3 is given with its conserved first and last residue. The order of the fields is CDR3 DNA, CDR3 protein, D gene, J gene, V gene, clone size. D genes are given only for firm matches. Clone size is given for some rows only: seen once, a few or many times, or a class if the clone is expanded.

CDR3 DNA: NA
CDR3 protein: CATRGEGTGFLETQYF
D gene: NA
J gene: TRBJ2-5
V gene: TRBV12-3/TRBV12-4
clone size: NA

CDR3 DNA: TGTGCCAGCAGCTTAGGGTACGGGGGTACTGAAGCTTTCTTT
CDR3 protein: CASSLGYGGTEAFF
D gene: NA
J gene: TRBJ1-1
V gene: TRBV7-6
clone size: few

CDR3 DNA: TGTGCCAGCAGCTTGCGGAGCCGAGCAGATACGCAGTATTTT
CDR3 protein: CASSLRSRADTQYF
D gene: NA
J gene: TRBJ2-3
V gene: TRBV7-2
clone size: few

CDR3 DNA: TGTGCCAGCAGACCCAGGCTAACTAATGAAAAACTGTTTTTT
CDR3 protein: CASRPRLTNEKLFF
D gene: NA
J gene: TRBJ1-4
V gene: TRBV27
clone size: few

CDR3 DNA: TGTGCCAGCAGCTTAAATTCTCCCCCCGGGGAACCTAATGAAAAACTGTTTTTT
CDR3 protein: CASSLNSPPGEPNEKLFF
D gene: NA
J gene: TRBJ1-4
V gene: TRBV7-2
clone size: NA

CDR3 DNA: TGTGCCAGCAGCCCGCAGAGCAGTGACTATGGCTACACCTTC
CDR3 protein: CASSPQSSDYGYTF
D gene: NA
J gene: TRBJ1-2
V gene: TRBV7-2
clone size: NA

CDR3 DNA: TGCAGTGCCACCCTGAGCTCCTACAATGAGCAGTTCTTC
CDR3 protein: CSATLSSYNEQFF
D gene: NA
J gene: TRBJ2-1
V gene: TRBV20-1
clone size: NA

CDR3 DNA: TGTGCCAGCAGTTTAGGTGTCAGGACAGCCGGGAACACTGAAGCTTTCTTT
CDR3 protein: CASSLGVRTAGNTEAFF
D gene: NA
J gene: TRBJ1-1
V gene: TRBV12-3/TRBV12-4
clone size: NA

CDR3 DNA: TGTGCCATCAGTGATTCGACAGGGGTCAACGAGCAGTACTTC
CDR3 protein: CAISDSTGVNEQYF
D gene: TRBD1
J gene: TRBJ2-7
V gene: TRBV10-3
clone size: NA

CDR3 DNA: TGTGCCAGCAGCTTAATTCCAGGTTCGGCTGAAGCTTTCTTT
CDR3 protein: CASSLIPGSAEAFF
D gene: NA
J gene: TRBJ1-1
V gene: TRBV7-9
clone size: few

CDR3 DNA: TGTGCCAGCACCAGGGGCGGGAGTTACACCGGGGAGCTGTTTTTT
CDR3 protein: CASTRGGSYTGELFF
D gene: NA
J gene: TRBJ2-2
V gene: TRBV14
clone size: NA

CDR3 DNA: TGTGCCAGCAGTCTAATGGGGCCGGGGAACACTGAAGCTTTCTTT
CDR3 protein: CASSLMGPGNTEAFF
D gene: NA
J gene: TRBJ1-1
V gene: TRBV27
clone size: once

CDR3 DNA: TGCAGTGCTACCAGGGACAACACCGGGGAGCTGTTTTTT
CDR3 protein: CSATRDNTGELFF
D gene: NA
J gene: TRBJ2-2
V gene: TRBV20-1
clone size: NA

CDR3 DNA: TGTGCCAGCAGTCCGAATGACAACTCCCCCACTAATGGCTACACCTTC
CDR3 protein: CASSPNDNSPTNGYTF
D gene: NA
J gene: TRBJ1-2
V gene: TRBV6-2/TRBV6-3
clone size: NA

CDR3 DNA: TGTGCCAGCCAGCGGGAGATAAACTACGAGCAGTACTTC
CDR3 protein: CASQREINYEQYF
D gene: TRBD2
J gene: TRBJ2-7
V gene: TRBV7-2
clone size: NA

CDR3 DNA: TGTGCCAGCACCACCGGGGGCTATGGCCAAGAGACCCAGTACTTC
CDR3 protein: CASTTGGYGQETQYF
D gene: NA
J gene: TRBJ2-5
V gene: TRBV6-1
clone size: few

CDR3 DNA: TGTGCCAGCAGCTTCGACCGGCCAACTAATGAAAAACTGTTTTTT
CDR3 protein: CASSFDRPTNEKLFF
D gene: NA
J gene: TRBJ1-4
V gene: TRBV11-2
clone size: few

CDR3 DNA: TGTGACCCCACCGGGTGCCGTAACACTGAAGCTTTCTTT
CDR3 protein: CDPTGCRNTEAFF
D gene: NA
J gene: TRBJ1-1
V gene: TRBV27
clone size: NA

CDR3 DNA: TGTGCCAGCAGCCCCGCTGGGCCCGCGGGGGCGAAAGAGACCCAGTACTTC
CDR3 protein: CASSPAGPAGAKETQYF
D gene: NA
J gene: TRBJ2-5
V gene: TRBV12-3/TRBV12-4
clone size: few

CDR3 DNA: TGTGCCAGCAGTTTTTTTGGGTCATCAATGCTCACAGATACGCAGTATTTT
CDR3 protein: CASSFFGSSMLTDTQYF
D gene: NA
J gene: TRBJ2-3
V gene: TRBV28
clone size: NA

CDR3 DNA: TGTGCCCCAAGAAGGGTCCCTTATATCGGCAATCAGCCCCAGCATTTT
CDR3 protein: CAPRRVPYIGNQPQHF
D gene: NA
J gene: TRBJ1-5
V gene: TRBV6-5
clone size: NA

CDR3 DNA: TGTGCCAGCAGCTCGGGACTAGCCGGAGATGAGCAGTTCTTC
CDR3 protein: CASSSGLAGDEQFF
D gene: TRBD2
J gene: TRBJ2-1
V gene: TRBV7-2
clone size: NA

CDR3 DNA: TGCGCCAGCAGACGCGACAGGGGGATGCAAGAGACCCAGTACTTC
CDR3 protein: CASRRDRGMQETQYF
D gene: TRBD1
J gene: TRBJ2-5
V gene: TRBV7-2
clone size: few

CDR3 DNA: TGTGCCAGCAGTTTATACGGGAGCGGGGAGACCCAGTACTTC
CDR3 protein: CASSLYGSGETQYF
D gene: NA
J gene: TRBJ2-5
V gene: TRBV12-3/TRBV12-4
clone size: NA

CDR3 DNA: TGTGCCACCCACATCCCGGGGTACCCTCAGCCCCAGCATTTT
CDR3 protein: CATHIPGYPQPQHF
D gene: NA
J gene: TRBJ1-5
V gene: TRBV6-1
clone size: NA

CDR3 DNA: TGTGCCAGCAGAGCGGGACACCAGAGCTCCTACGAGCAGTACTTC
CDR3 protein: CASRAGHQSSYEQYF
D gene: NA
J gene: TRBJ2-7
V gene: TRBV7-8
clone size: NA

CDR3 DNA: TGTGCCAGCAGCTTAAACGCTTACGAGCAGTACTTC
CDR3 protein: CASSLNAYEQYF
D gene: NA
J gene: TRBJ2-7
V gene: TRBV7-2
clone size: many

CDR3 DNA: TGTGCCAGTAGTACTAGAGGGCGGGCGAATGAGCAGTTCTTC
CDR3 protein: CASSTRGRANEQFF
D gene: NA
J gene: TRBJ2-1
V gene: TRBV19
clone size: NA

CDR3 DNA: TGTGCCAGCTCAGGAAGGACAGGGAGCACAGATACGCAGTATTTT
CDR3 protein: CASSGRTGSTDTQYF
D gene: TRBD1
J gene: TRBJ2-3
V gene: TRBV18
clone size: NA

CDR3 DNA: TGTGCCAGCACTTCGGTGAAGGGGGGATTGGGGAACACTGAAGCTTTCTTT
CDR3 protein: CASTSVKGGLGNTEAFF
D gene: NA
J gene: TRBJ1-1
V gene: TRBV7-9
clone size: few

CDR3 DNA: TGCGCCAGCAGCCAATCCGCGACATCGATTGATGAGCAGTTCTTC
CDR3 protein: CASSQSATSIDEQFF
D gene: NA
J gene: TRBJ2-1
V gene: TRBV4-1
clone size: NA

CDR3 DNA: TGTGCCAGCAGCTCGACAACCTGGGGGGTGGAGACCCAGTACTTC
CDR3 protein: CASSSTTWGVETQYF
D gene: NA
J gene: TRBJ2-5
V gene: TRBV7-2
clone size: many

CDR3 DNA: TGTGCCAGCGGCGCCCCAGGAGTCGCGACGTCCGAGCAGTACTTC
CDR3 protein: CASGAPGVATSEQYF
D gene: NA
J gene: TRBJ2-7
V gene: TRBV5-4
clone size: NA

CDR3 DNA: TGCAGTGCTAATAGCGGGAGGGCCGGGGATACGCAGTATTTT
CDR3 protein: CSANSGRAGDTQYF
D gene: TRBD2
J gene: TRBJ2-3
V gene: TRBV20-1
clone size: few

CDR3 DNA: TGCGCCAGCAGCCAAGGTGTTAGACTGGATGAGCAGTTCTTC
CDR3 protein: CASSQGVRLDEQFF
D gene: NA
J gene: TRBJ2-1
V gene: TRBV4-3
clone size: NA

CDR3 DNA: TGTGCCAGCAGCCCAAGGGGGGGACAAGCTACCTACGAGCAGTACTTC
CDR3 protein: CASSPRGGQATYEQYF
D gene: NA
J gene: TRBJ2-7
V gene: TRBV7-2
clone size: many